One and the same sample provided the 23 T cell receptor beta chains below, sequenced in a study of T cells expressing NK-cell markers. Reprocessing the 5' RACE reads, TCRdb reports a single entry for every CDR3 protein and omits DNA. The sample totals a few hundred thousand distinct CDR3 sequences; its top ten clones hold roughly 0.4%. Sequences were obtained from blood T cells: a sorted CD56 or NKG2C T cell subset, CD4+ or CD8+ T cells, or bulk PBMC T cells (not recorded which). The receptors come from a man aged 18 to 29 in good health.

The chain is built from TRBV20-1 and TRBJ2-1. Germline values: CDR1 DFQATT, CDR2 SNEGSKA (reference sequence). The length of the CDR3 is 13 residues. Here the CDR3 reads CSARDAQVYEQFF.

The CDR3 protein is CASSLMGLAYEQYF. This sequence joins TRBV12-3 or TRBV12-4 and TRBJ2-7; TCRdb lists TRBD2, though no DNA is available to test this call. The CDR3 length is 14 residues.

The rearrangement links TRBV15 to TRBJ1-2; checking the TCRdb D call of TRBD1 is not possible without DNA. Germline CDR1 and CDR2: LNHNV and YYDKDF (reference sequence). The CDR3 runs to 16 residues. CDR3 sequence: CATSRAITGDDYGYTF.

V and J are TRBV12-3 or TRBV12-4 and TRBJ2-1; the D call of TRBD2 rests on TCRdb alone, since no DNA is present to check it. The CDR3 totals 16 residues. The CDR3 reads CASSPPGLAGVYEQFF.

The chain couples TRBV5-4 to TRBJ2-1; the TRBD2 assignment by TCRdb is unverifiable without DNA. Germline CDR1 reads SGHNT; CDR2 reads YYREEE (reference sequence). The CDR3 consists of 14 residues. The CDR3 sequence: CASSPEMRENEQFF.

V and J are TRBV6-1 and TRBJ1-1; without DNA, the TCRdb call of TRBD1 cannot be checked. Germline V gives CDR1 MNHNS, CDR2 SASEGT. This CDR3 region has 14 residues. CDR3 amino acids: CASSIRTGQGEAFF.

The chain employs TRBV20-1 and TRBJ2-7; the TCRdb call, TRBD2, lacks DNA for checking. CDR1 DFQATT and CDR2 SNEGSKA come from the germline V gene (reference sequence). The CDR3 spans 18 residues. The CDR3 protein is CSASQGHRRLAGALEQYF.

V and J are TRBV29-1 and TRBJ2-5; TCRdb reports TRBD1, a call that lacks DNA to check it against. The CDR3 spans 12 residues. Germline CDR1 reads SQVTM; CDR2 reads ANQGSEA. The CDR3 sequence is CSVGSTGETQYF.

The chain links TRBV6-1 to TRBJ1-4. Germline CDR1 MNHNS, CDR2 SASEGT. CDR3 length: 14 amino acids. CDR3 residues: CASSIQEGSGKLFF.

This chain joins TRBV5-1 and TRBJ2-1. The CDR3 covers 13 residues. Per germline, CDR1 SGHRS and CDR2 YFSETQ. CDR3 loop: CASRTSEYNEQFF.

This chain joins TRBV6-6 and TRBJ2-3. CDR1 MNHNY and CDR2 SVGAGI come from the germline V gene (reference sequence). This CDR3 is 13 amino acids long. The CDR3 is CASSYSIQITQYF.

The chain combines TRBV20-1 with TRBJ1-4. CDR3 size: 13 residues. CDR1 is DFQATT and CDR2 is SNEGSKA in the germline V gene (reference sequence). The CDR3 loop reads CSALRPQDEKLFF.

The chain employs TRBV12-3 or TRBV12-4 and TRBJ2-1; TCRdb picks TRBD1, but there is no DNA to check that call. The CDR3 extends over 13 amino acids. CDR3: CASSFSPGNEQFF.

J is TRBJ2-2 and V is TRBV11-1; the TCRdb D gene call, TRBD1, has no DNA to confirm it. Germline lookup yields CDR1 SGHAT and CDR2 FQDESV (reference sequence). This CDR3 comprises 18 residues. The chain's CDR3 is CASSRRSPGGFNTGELFF.

The V and J genes are TRBV20-1 and TRBJ2-3; TCRdb picks TRBD2, but there is no DNA to check that call. The germline gives CDR1 DFQATT, CDR2 SNEGSKA (reference sequence). CDR3 size: 15 residues. CDR3: CSADAGLADSDTQYF.

The chain employs TRBV19 and TRBJ1-5; TCRdb's D call, TRBD1, is unchecked because there is no DNA. The CDR3 covers 16 residues. CDR1 is LNHDA and CDR2 is SQIVND in the germline V gene (reference sequence). CDR3 sequence reads: CASSIVGGLGGQPQHF.

V gene TRBV7-3 combines with J gene TRBJ2-7; TCRdb's D call of TRBD1 is untestable without DNA. Germline loops: CDR1 SGHTA, CDR2 FQGTGA. This CDR3 has 13 amino acids. CDR3 residues: CASSTRQGAEQYF.

The chain is built from TRBV7-2 and TRBJ2-3; TCRdb lists TRBD2, though no DNA is available to test this call. The CDR3 has 16 residues. Germline CDR1 is SGHTA and CDR2 is FQGNSA. The CDR3 loop is CASSLRPSHRTDTQYF.

The rearrangement joins TRBV12-3 or TRBV12-4 to TRBJ1-2; TCRdb outputs TRBD1, but without DNA this stays unchecked. The CDR3 has 14 amino acids. The CDR3 sequence is CASSSTQGHYGYTF.

The chain combines TRBV20-1 with TRBJ2-1. The CDR3 covers 12 residues. In germline, CDR1 is DFQATT, CDR2 SNEGSKA (reference sequence). The CDR3 loop is CSARDKGWEQFF.

This chain links TRBV7-9 with TRBJ2-4; absent DNA, TCRdb's TRBD1 call cannot be checked. Germline CDR1 and CDR2: SEHNR and FQNEAQ (reference sequence). The CDR3 is 15 amino acids. CDR3 amino acids: CASSPGGSSKNIQYF.

The chain combines TRBV12-3 or TRBV12-4 with TRBJ2-1. The CDR3 runs to 14 residues. CDR3 residues: CASTPDSSYNEQFF.

The V and J genes are TRBV19 and TRBJ2-1; absent DNA, TCRdb's TRBD1 call cannot be checked. Germline V gives CDR1 LNHDA, CDR2 SQIVND (reference sequence). The CDR3 length is 14 residues. The CDR3 here is CASSILKPGNEQFF.